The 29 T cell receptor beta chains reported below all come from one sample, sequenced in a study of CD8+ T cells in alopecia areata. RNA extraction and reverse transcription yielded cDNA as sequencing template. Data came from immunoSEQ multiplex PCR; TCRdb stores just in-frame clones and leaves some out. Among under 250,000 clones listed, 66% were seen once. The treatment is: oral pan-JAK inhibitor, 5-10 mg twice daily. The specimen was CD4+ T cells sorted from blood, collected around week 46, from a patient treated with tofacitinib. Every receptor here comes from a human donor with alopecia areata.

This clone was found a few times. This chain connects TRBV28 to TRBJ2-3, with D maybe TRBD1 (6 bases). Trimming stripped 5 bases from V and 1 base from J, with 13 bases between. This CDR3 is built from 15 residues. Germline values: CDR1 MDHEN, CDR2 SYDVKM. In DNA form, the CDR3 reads TGTGCCAGCAGTCCGCAACAGGGTGGCACAGATACGCAGTATTTT. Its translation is CASSPQQGGTDTQYF.

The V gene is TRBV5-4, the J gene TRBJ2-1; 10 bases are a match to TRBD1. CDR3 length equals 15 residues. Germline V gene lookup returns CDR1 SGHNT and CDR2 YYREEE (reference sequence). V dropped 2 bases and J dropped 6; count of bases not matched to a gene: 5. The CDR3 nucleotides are TGTGCCAGCAGCTTTTCCCGGACAGGGGGCAATGAGCAGTTCTTC. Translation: CASSFSRTGGNEQFF.

CDR3 coding DNA: TGTGCCACCTCGGAGGATGACCAATTGCAGCCCCAGCATTTT. Amino acid sequence: CATSEDDQLQPQHF. The chain links TRBV15 to TRBJ1-5; D is uncertain. Germline lookup yields CDR1 LNHNV and CDR2 YYDKDF (reference sequence). V was trimmed by 8 bases and J by 7 bases, leaving 18 bases between them. The CDR3 spans 14 residues.

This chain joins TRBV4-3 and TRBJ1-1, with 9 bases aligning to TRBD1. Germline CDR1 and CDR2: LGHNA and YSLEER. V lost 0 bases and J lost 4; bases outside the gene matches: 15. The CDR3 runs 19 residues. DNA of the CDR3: TGCGCCAGCAGCCAAGACGCCGGGGGGACAGGGAGAGTAAGCACTGAAGCTTTCTTT. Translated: CASSQDAGGTGRVSTEAFF.

Written as DNA, the CDR3 is TGTGCCTGGACCACCCTGACAGGGGGCCAGGGCTACACCTTC. Translation: CAWTTLTGGQGYTF. The rearrangement links TRBV30 to TRBJ1-2; 10 bases match TRBD1. V lost 4 bases, J lost 8 bases, and 10 bases stayed unmatched. The germline V gene has CDR1 GTSNPN and CDR2 SVGIG (reference sequence). CDR3 length: 14 residues.

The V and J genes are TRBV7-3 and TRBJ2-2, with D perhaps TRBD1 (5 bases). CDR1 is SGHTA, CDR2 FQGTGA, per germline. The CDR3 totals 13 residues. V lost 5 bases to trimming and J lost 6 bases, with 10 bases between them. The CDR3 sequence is CASSIPGPGELFF. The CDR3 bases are TGTGCCAGCAGCATCCCAGGGCCCGGGGAGCTGTTTTTT.

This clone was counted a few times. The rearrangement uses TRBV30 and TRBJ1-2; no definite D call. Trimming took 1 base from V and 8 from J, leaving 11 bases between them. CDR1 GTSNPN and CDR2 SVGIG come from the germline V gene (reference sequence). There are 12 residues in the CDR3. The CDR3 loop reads CAWSEKSLGYTF. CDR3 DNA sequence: TGTGCCTGGAGTGAGAAGTCGTTGGGCTACACCTTC.

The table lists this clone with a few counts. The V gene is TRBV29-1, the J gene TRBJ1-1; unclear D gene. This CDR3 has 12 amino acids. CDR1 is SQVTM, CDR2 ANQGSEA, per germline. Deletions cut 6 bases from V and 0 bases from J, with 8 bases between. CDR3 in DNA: TGCAGCGTGTCGGGAGTGAACACTGAAGCTTTCTTT. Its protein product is CSVSGVNTEAFF.

CDR3 sequence reads: CASSTWDRTKQETQYF. The CDR3 bases are TGTGCCAGCAGTACCTGGGACAGAACTAAACAAGAGACCCAGTACTTC. The rearrangement uses TRBV28 and TRBJ2-5; 7 bases align to TRBD1. After removal of 5 bases from V and 2 bases from J, the junction contained 11 bases not matched to a gene. The germline V gene has CDR1 MDHEN and CDR2 SYDVKM. The CDR3 is 16 residues long. Full variable domain (outside the CDR3, taken from reference TRBV28 and TRBJ2-5): DVKVTQSSRYLVKRTGEKVFLECVQDMDHENMFWYRQDPGLGLRLIYFSYDVKMKEKGDIPEGYSVSREKKERFSLILESASTNQTSMYLCASSTWDRTKQETQYFGPGTRLLVL.

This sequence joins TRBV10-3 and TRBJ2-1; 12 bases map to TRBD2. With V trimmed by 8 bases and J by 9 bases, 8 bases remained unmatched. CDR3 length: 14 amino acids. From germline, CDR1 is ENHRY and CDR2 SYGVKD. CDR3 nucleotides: TGTGCCATCGGGAGGACTAGCGGGGAGACTGAGCAGTTCTTC. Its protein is CAIGRTSGETEQFF.

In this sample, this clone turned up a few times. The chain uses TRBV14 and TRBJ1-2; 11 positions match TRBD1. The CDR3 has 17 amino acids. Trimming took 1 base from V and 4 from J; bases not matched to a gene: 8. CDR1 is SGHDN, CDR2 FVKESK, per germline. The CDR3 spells CASSQARGGQGAYGYTF. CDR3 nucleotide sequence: TGTGCCAGCAGCCAAGCCCGAGGAGGACAGGGGGCCTATGGCTACACCTTC. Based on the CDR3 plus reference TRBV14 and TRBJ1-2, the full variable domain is EAGVTQFPSHSVIEKGQTVTLRCDPISGHDNLYWYRRVMGKEIKFLLHFVKESKQDESGMPNNRFLAERTGGTYSTLKVQPAELEDSGVYFCASSQARGGQGAYGYTFGSGTRLTVV.

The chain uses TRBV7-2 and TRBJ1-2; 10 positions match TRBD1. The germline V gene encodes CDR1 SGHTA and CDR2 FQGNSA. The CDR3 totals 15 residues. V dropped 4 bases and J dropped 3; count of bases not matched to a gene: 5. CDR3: CASSSRTGGDYGYTF. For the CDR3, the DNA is TGTGCCAGCAGCTCTCGGACAGGGGGGGACTATGGCTACACCTTC.

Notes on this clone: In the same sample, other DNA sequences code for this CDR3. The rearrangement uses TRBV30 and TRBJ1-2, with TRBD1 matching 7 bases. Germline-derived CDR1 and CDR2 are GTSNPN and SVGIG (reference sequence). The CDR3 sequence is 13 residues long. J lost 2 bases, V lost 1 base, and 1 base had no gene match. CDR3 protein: CAWSGDSNYGYTF. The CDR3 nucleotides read TGTGCCTGGAGTGGGGACAGCAACTATGGCTACACCTTC.

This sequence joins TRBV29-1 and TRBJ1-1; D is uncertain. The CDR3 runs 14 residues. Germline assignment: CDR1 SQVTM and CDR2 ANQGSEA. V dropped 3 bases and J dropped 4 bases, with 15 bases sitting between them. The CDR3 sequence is CSVEPFHAGTEAFF. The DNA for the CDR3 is TGCAGCGTTGAGCCCTTCCACGCGGGCACTGAAGCTTTCTTT.

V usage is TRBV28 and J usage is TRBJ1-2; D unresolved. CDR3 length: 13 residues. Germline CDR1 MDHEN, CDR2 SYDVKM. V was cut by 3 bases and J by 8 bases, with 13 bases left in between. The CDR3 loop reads CASSFGREVGYTF. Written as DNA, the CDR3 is TGTGCCAGCAGTTTCGGTAGGGAGGTGGGCTACACCTTC.

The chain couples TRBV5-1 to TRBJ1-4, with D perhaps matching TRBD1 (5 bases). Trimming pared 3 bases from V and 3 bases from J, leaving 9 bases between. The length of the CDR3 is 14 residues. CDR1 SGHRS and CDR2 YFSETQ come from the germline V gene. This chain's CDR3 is CASSWDGSNEKLFF. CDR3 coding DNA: TGCGCCAGCAGCTGGGACGGCTCTAATGAAAAACTGTTTTTT.

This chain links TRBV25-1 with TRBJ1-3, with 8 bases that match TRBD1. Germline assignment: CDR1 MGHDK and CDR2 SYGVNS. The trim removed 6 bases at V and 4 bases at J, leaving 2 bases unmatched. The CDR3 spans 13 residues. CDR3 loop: CASRGTGGNTIYF. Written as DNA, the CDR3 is TGTGCCAGCAGGGGGACAGGAGGAAACACCATATATTTT.

The CDR3 is CASSTRTDLTGYTF. DNA for the CDR3: TGTGCCAGTAGTACCCGGACAGACCTAACCGGCTACACCTTC. The chain combines TRBV19 with TRBJ1-2; maybe TRBD1 (6 bases). CDR3 size: 14 residues. V gave up 4 bases and J gave up 8 bases, with 17 bases separating them. Germline V gives CDR1 LNHDA, CDR2 SQIVND (reference sequence).

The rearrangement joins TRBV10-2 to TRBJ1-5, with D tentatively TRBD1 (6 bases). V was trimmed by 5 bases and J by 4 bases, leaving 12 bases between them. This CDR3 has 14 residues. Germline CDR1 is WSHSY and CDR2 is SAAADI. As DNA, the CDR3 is TGCGCCAGCAGTCAACAGGGAGGAAATCAGCCCCAGCATTTT. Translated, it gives CASSQQGGNQPQHF.

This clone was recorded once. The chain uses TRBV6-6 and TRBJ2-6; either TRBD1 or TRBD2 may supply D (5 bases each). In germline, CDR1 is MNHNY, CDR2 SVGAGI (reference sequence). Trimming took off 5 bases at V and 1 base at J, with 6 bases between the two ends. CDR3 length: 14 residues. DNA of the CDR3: TGTGCCAGCAGTGGGGGTTCTGGGGCCAACGTCCTGACTTTC. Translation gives CASSGGSGANVLTF.

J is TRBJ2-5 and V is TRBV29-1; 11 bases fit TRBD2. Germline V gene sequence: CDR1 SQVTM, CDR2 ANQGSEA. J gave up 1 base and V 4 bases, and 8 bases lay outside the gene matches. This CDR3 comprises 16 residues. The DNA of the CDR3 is TGCAGCGTTGTGGTCCTAGCGGGGGGCTTCCAAGAGACCCAGTACTTC. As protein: CSVVVLAGGFQETQYF.

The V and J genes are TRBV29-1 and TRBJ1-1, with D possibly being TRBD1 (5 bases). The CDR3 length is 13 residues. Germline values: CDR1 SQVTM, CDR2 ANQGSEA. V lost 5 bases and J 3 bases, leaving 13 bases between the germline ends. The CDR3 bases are TGCAGCGTTTATAGCAGGGCGGACACTGAAGCTTTCTTT. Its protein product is CSVYSRADTEAFF.

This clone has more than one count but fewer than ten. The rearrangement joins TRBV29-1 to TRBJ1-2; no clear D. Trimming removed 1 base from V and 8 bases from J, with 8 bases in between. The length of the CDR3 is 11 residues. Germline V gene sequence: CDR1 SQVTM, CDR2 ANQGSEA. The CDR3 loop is CSVEGYSGYTF. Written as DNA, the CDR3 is TGCAGCGTTGAAGGGTACTCCGGCTACACCTTC.

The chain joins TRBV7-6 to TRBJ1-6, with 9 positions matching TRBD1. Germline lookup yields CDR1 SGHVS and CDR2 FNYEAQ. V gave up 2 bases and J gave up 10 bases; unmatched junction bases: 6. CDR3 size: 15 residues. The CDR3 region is CASSLIGQGRSPLHF. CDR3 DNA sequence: TGTGCCAGCAGCTTAATAGGACAGGGGCGATCACCCCTCCACTTT.

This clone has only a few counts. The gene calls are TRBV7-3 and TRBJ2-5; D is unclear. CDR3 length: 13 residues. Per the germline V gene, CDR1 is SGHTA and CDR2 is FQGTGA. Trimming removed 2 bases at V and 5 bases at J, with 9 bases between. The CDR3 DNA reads TGTGCCAGCAGCTTAGGCCCGCGGGAGACCCAGTACTTC. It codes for CASSLGPRETQYF.

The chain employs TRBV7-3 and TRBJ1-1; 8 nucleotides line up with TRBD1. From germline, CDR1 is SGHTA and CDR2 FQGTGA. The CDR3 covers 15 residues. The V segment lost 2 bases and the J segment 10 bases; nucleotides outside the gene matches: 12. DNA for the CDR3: TGTGCCAGCAGCTTACTTGACAGGGGAACCACCGGAGCTTTCTTT. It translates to CASSLLDRGTTGAFF.

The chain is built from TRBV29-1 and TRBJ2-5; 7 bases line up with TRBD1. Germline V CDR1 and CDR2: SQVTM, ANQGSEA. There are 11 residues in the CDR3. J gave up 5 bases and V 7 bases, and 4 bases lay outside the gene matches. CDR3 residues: CSGNRGETQYF. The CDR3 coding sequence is TGCAGCGGGAACAGGGGTGAGACCCAGTACTTC. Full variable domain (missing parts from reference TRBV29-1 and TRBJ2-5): SAVISQKPSRDICQRGTSLTIQCQVDSQVTMMFWYRQQPGQSLTLIATANQGSEATYESGFVIDKFPISRPNLTFSTLTVSNMSPEDSSIYLCSGNRGETQYFGPGTRLLVL.

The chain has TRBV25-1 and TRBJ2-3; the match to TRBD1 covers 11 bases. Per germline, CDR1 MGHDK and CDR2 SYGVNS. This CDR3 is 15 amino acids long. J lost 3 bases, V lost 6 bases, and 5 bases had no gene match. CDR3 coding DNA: TGTGCCAGCAGGACCGGGACAGGGGGAACAGATACGCAGTATTTT. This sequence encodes CASRTGTGGTDTQYF.

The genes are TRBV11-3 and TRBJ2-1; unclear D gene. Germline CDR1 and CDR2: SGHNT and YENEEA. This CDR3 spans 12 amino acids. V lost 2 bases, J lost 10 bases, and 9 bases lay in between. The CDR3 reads CASSLSQGEQFF. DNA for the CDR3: TGTGCCAGCAGCTTATCACAAGGGGAGCAGTTCTTC.